These T cell receptor beta chains were read from a single sample in a study of cytomegalovirus exposure and HLA in healthy donors. Assay: immunoSEQ multiplex PCR; the TCRdb copy retains only in-frame clones and omits some. In the table there are some 130,000 clones, approximately 61% of which are singletons. The specimen sequenced was PBMCs. The origin of the receptors is a human donor in good health. CDR3s include the opening cysteine and the closing phenylalanine or tryptophan. Each record gives: V gene, clone size, D gene, J gene, CDR3 DNA, CDR3 protein. The D gene is left open where the match is weak. The size field is filled for only some rows; it gives once, few, many or a size class.

v_call: TRBV7-9; clone_size: -; d_call: TRBD2; j_call: TRBJ2-7; cdr3_nt: TGTGCCAGCAGCCAGCGGCCTAGCGGACCCTACGAGCAGTACTTC; cdr3_aa: CASSQRPSGPYEQYF
v_call: TRBV27; clone_size: -; d_call: TRBD1; j_call: TRBJ1-2; cdr3_nt: TGTGCCAGCAGTCAACTAGGGACAGAAAATGGCTACACCTTC; cdr3_aa: CASSQLGTENGYTF
v_call: TRBV2; clone_size: -; d_call: TRBD2; j_call: TRBJ2-7; cdr3_nt: TGTGCCAGCGCAGTACTAGCGGGGACAGCCTTC; cdr3_aa: CASAVLAGTAF
v_call: TRBV7-2; clone_size: -; d_call: -; j_call: TRBJ1-3; cdr3_nt: TGTGCCAGAAGTCTAGCGGTTACCGAAGGAAACACCATATATTTT; cdr3_aa: CARSLAVTEGNTIYF
v_call: TRBV28; clone_size: -; d_call: -; j_call: TRBJ2-7; cdr3_nt: TGTGCCAGCACCCCTCGGGGAATCAGGAACGAGCAGTACTTC; cdr3_aa: CASTPRGIRNEQYF
v_call: TRBV19; clone_size: -; d_call: -; j_call: TRBJ2-3; cdr3_nt: TGTGCCAGTAGCTCGGCTAGCGCTATTAGCACAGATACGCAGTATTTT; cdr3_aa: CASSSASAISTDTQYF
v_call: TRBV19; clone_size: few; d_call: -; j_call: TRBJ2-1; cdr3_nt: TGTGCCAGTAGTATTAATGCGGAAGACTACAATGAGCAGTTCTTC; cdr3_aa: CASSINAEDYNEQFF
v_call: TRBV19; clone_size: -; d_call: TRBD2; j_call: TRBJ2-5; cdr3_nt: TGTGCCAGTAGTACCCCCAGAGGGCGGGAGGACGTGAAGACCCAGTACTTC; cdr3_aa: CASSTPRGREDVKTQYF
v_call: TRBV18; clone_size: -; d_call: -; j_call: TRBJ2-5; cdr3_nt: TGTGCCAGCTCACCACGGACGGAGGGGGAGACCCAGTACTTC; cdr3_aa: CASSPRTEGETQYF
v_call: TRBV5-1; clone_size: -; d_call: -; j_call: TRBJ2-1; cdr3_nt: TGCGCCAGCAGCTTGGGACTTGCCGGGGGCAATGAGCAGTTCTTC; cdr3_aa: CASSLGLAGGNEQFF
v_call: TRBV6-1; clone_size: medium-sized; d_call: -; j_call: TRBJ1-4; cdr3_nt: TGTGCCAGCAGTGACAAGTCAGGGGAAGGCGGCGAAAAACTGTTTTTT; cdr3_aa: CASSDKSGEGGEKLFF
v_call: TRBV6-5; clone_size: -; d_call: -; j_call: TRBJ2-7; cdr3_nt: TGTGCCAGCAGTCTACGGACAGATAACTACGAGCAGTACTTC; cdr3_aa: CASSLRTDNYEQYF
v_call: TRBV9; clone_size: -; d_call: TRBD1; j_call: TRBJ2-7; cdr3_nt: TGTGCCAGCAGCCCGGACAGGGGGGACGAGCAGTACTTC; cdr3_aa: CASSPDRGDEQYF
v_call: TRBV6-6; clone_size: -; d_call: -; j_call: TRBJ1-2; cdr3_nt: TGTGCCAGCAGTTACTTGAACCGAGGAGACAGTCTTGGCTACACCTTC; cdr3_aa: CASSYLNRGDSLGYTF
v_call: TRBV7-6; clone_size: -; d_call: TRBD1; j_call: TRBJ2-1; cdr3_nt: TGTGCCAGCAGCTTCTCAGGGGGTTCAACCTACAATGAGCAGTTCTTC; cdr3_aa: CASSFSGGSTYNEQFF
v_call: TRBV25-1; clone_size: -; d_call: TRBD2; j_call: TRBJ2-1; cdr3_nt: TGTGCCAGCAGTGAATTAGCTCCGGGACTAGCGGACTACAATGAGCAGTTCTTC; cdr3_aa: CASSELAPGLADYNEQFF
v_call: TRBV6-5; clone_size: -; d_call: -; j_call: TRBJ2-7; cdr3_nt: TGTGCCAGCAGTTACTCGAGCGGAGGGATCTACGAGCAGTACTTC; cdr3_aa: CASSYSSGGIYEQYF
v_call: TRBV2; clone_size: -; d_call: -; j_call: TRBJ2-1; cdr3_nt: TGTGCCAGCAGCACAAGGAGGCCAAATGAGCAGTTCTTC; cdr3_aa: CASSTRRPNEQFF
v_call: TRBV10-3; clone_size: -; d_call: TRBD2; j_call: TRBJ2-1; cdr3_nt: TGTGCCACGACCCTAGCGGGAGACTACAATGAGCAGTTCTTC; cdr3_aa: CATTLAGDYNEQFF
v_call: TRBV6-1; clone_size: -; d_call: TRBD1; j_call: TRBJ2-7; cdr3_nt: TGTGCCAGCAGTGGACAGGGGGAAACCTACGAGCAGTACTTC; cdr3_aa: CASSGQGETYEQYF
v_call: TRBV27; clone_size: -; d_call: TRBD1; j_call: TRBJ1-5; cdr3_nt: TGTGCCAGCAGCCGTGGGACAGTCAATCAGCCCCAGCATTTT; cdr3_aa: CASSRGTVNQPQHF
v_call: TRBV11-1; clone_size: -; d_call: TRBD2; j_call: TRBJ2-1; cdr3_nt: TGTGCCAGCAGCCCCATGGGACTATCCGACAATGAGCAGTTCTTC; cdr3_aa: CASSPMGLSDNEQFF